In its sample, the clone carrying this T cell receptor beta chain was seen a few times. The antigen is undetermined. Sampling consisted of one heparinised blood draw per donor, averaging around 120 mL. Each of the sorted populations had a purity greater than 98%. This record comes from a study of beta chain features in type 1 diabetes. Points from the study as a whole: Patients' naive, central memory and Treg TCRB repertoires seemed closer to one another than those of healthy donors.

Germline lookup yields CDR1 KGHSH and CDR2 LQKENI. V lost 5 bases and J 0 bases, leaving 14 bases between the germline ends. The length of the CDR3 is 15 residues. Expressed TCRB transcripts were sequenced, since all the RNA that had been isolated was reverse transcribed. Data came from immunoSEQ multiplex PCR; TCRdb stores just in-frame clones and leaves some out. The sample holds about 360,000 clones, around 13% seen once. The chain is built from TRBV18 and TRBJ2-7, with D possibly TRBD2 on 6 matching bases. The TCR originated in a man aged 18 to 29 in good health. Sequenced input: naive CD4+ T cells from blood. The chain's CDR3 is CASSANMGLSYEQYF. The DNA for the CDR3 is TGTGCCAGCTCAGCAAACATGGGACTCTCCTACGAGCAGTACTTC.